The clone carrying this T cell receptor beta chain was detected a few times. This entry is derived from a study of blood T cell repertoires in COVID-19. About the study: The samples span acute and convalescent COVID-19 from the United States, Italy and Spain.

Germline CDR1 is MDHEN and CDR2 is SYDVKM. The CDR3 length is 14 residues. Trimming removed 7 bases from V and 7 bases from J, with 14 bases in between. During active infection, Seattle patients enrolled and were then monitored through disease. Original analysis: Estimated nucleated cell counts came from reference gene primer amplification. Sequenced by immunoSEQ multiplex PCR; TCRdb stores in-frame clones only, minus some. V and J calls and clone size are copied from that table; D and trimming were computed from the DNA. Counted here are 200,000 to 250,000 clones, 70% to 90% occurring once; the ten biggest clones make up 10% to 13%.

The chain is built from TRBV28 and TRBJ1-6; D possibly corresponds to TRBD1 (5 bases). Sequencing input: peripheral blood. The source of this sequence is a woman aged 45-65 years with COVID-19, enrolled during active disease. The CDR3, as DNA: TGTGCCAGCAACCAGGGCCTTAAGAATTCACCCCTCCACTTT. Its protein is CASNQGLKNSPLHF.